This T cell receptor beta chain was sequenced for a study of blood T cell repertoires in COVID-19 (dated by TCRdb to about 2020). For context, the study as a whole: Samples covering the acute and convalescent phases of COVID-19 were provided by collaborators in the United States, Italy and Spain. Where HLA class I and class II types were available, the types were taken from metadata supplied by the sample provider, not from assay-based typing. Deeply sampled blood TCRbeta repertoires from subjects exposed to, actively infected with, or recovered from COVID-19 were included in the dataset. A freely available public database, intended as a resource for researchers studying the immune response to SARS-CoV-2, is where the repertoires were released. Sample metadata almost always included a de-identified subject ID, COVID-19 status, age in years and sex. The samples were drawn from the first 160 participants of the ongoing ImmuneRACE study and from roughly 1,300 subjects provided by 6 global collaborators. The material from the prospective study consisted of cDNA or gDNA derived from T cells, B-cell-depleted T cells, or PBMCs.

A remark on this clone: Its antigen is still unknown. Base qualities are not provided; no much larger clone lies one nucleotide away.

The germline V gene gives CDR1 as MDHEN and CDR2 as SYDVKM. The CDR3, cysteine through phenylalanine, is 11 amino acids long. Solely the CDR3 DNA is kept, with 33 bases framed from the first base. V is shortened by 5 bases, J by 6 bases, and the region joining them spans 4 bases. TCRbeta CDR3 regions were amplified from genomic DNA using the immunoSEQ Assay, a bias-controlled multiplex PCR. Per the original workflow: Nucleated cell counts per sample were estimated from amplification of reference gene primers within the assay. To quantify the absolute abundance of each unique TCRbeta CDR3 rearrangement, sequence reads were collapsed and filtered. Productive Simpson clonality was computed per sample as the square root of Simpson's diversity index over productive rearrangements. Here the immuneACCESS table is served through TCRdb, limited to in-frame sequences with V and J called. Missing clones are a known gap in these copies; in checked studies unresolved V genes cover under half, and the rest lacks a known reason. The DNA was the basis for D and trimming; V, J and clone size are from that table. A total of around 180,000 clones appear in this sample, about four fifths of them only once. The ten top clones hold approximately 12% of the sample.

What the study reported, not specific to this receptor: The amount of clinical and demographic metadata varied by source and participant and was provided uncurated.

Enrolling through a virtual design, the prospective study's participants ranged in age from roughly 18 to 95 years and lived across around 25 United States geographic areas. Cohort assignment in the prospective study relied on participant-reported clinical history from a screening survey and a study questionnaire. For ImmuneRACE Cohort 3, a participant was defined as recovered based on two consecutive negative NP/OP PCR tests, clearance by a healthcare professional, or resolution of symptoms. In the prospective study, mobile phlebotomists collected whole blood, serum and a nasopharyngeal or oropharyngeal swab from each participant. Prospective study participants could optionally give additional blood draws and questionnaires over an approximately 2-month period. Before DNA extraction, prospective study blood samples were shipped either frozen or at room temperature.

Source material: PBMCs or T cells enriched from blood (not recorded which). The receptor comes from a man aged 50-59 years who had recovered from COVID-19. The sequence links TRBV28 to TRBJ1-4, with the D gene uncertain. The nucleotide sequence reads as follows: TGTGCCAGCAGTCTTCATGAAAAACTGTTTTTT. It specifies CASSLHEKLFF.